The rows below give T cell receptor beta chains drawn from one sample of a study of T-cell reconstitution after alpha-beta-depleted transplantation in children. From the PCR reads, TCRdb called clonotypes with MiXCR, one entry per CDR3 protein. The sample gives 700,000 to 850,000 distinct CDR3 sequences, 16% of which show up once; around 5.3% is in the top ten. The source material was PBMCs, mostly from graft donor cells, sampled 360 days after TCRalphabeta/CD19-depleted stem cell transplant. The receptors were gathered from a male patient between 10 and 17 years old who had a stem cell transplant for acute lymphoblastic leukemia, so the T cells may come from the graft donor. Each CDR3 is given with its conserved first and last residue. A D gene is named only where the DNA matches it firmly. Some rows have no size entry. The others give once, few or many, or a class for an expanded clone.

d_call clone_size j_call v_call cdr3_aa cdr3_nt
TRBD1 NA TRBJ1-4 TRBV15 CATSRDRGTGFNEKLFF TGTGCCACCAGCAGAGATCGGGGGACAGGATTCAATGAAAAACTGTTTTTT
TRBD1 NA TRBJ2-4 TRBV7-9 CASSRQGDGRENIQYF TGTGCCAGCAGCCGCCAGGGGGATGGAAGGGAAAACATTCAGTACTTC
TRBD1 NA TRBJ2-7 TRBV6-1 CASCRDRASYEQYF TGTGCCAGCTGTCGGGACAGGGCCTCCTACGAGCAGTACTTC
NA few TRBJ2-7 TRBV19 CASRSGAQGEQYF TGTGCCAGTAGATCCGGGGCCCAGGGCGAGCAGTACTTC
NA NA TRBJ1-1 TRBV6-1 CASKLLGNTEAFF TGTGCCAGTAAACTTTTAGGGAACACTGAAGCTTTCTTT
TRBD1 NA TRBJ1-1 TRBV7-8 CASSLNRGIGNTEAFF TGTGCCAGCAGCCTTAACAGGGGTATTGGGAACACTGAAGCTTTCTTT
NA few TRBJ1-5 TRBV20-1 CSAELQGEPQHF TGCAGTGCAGAACTACAGGGAGAGCCCCAGCATTTT
NA NA TRBJ1-2 TRBV18 CASSPTVDYGYTF TGTGCCAGCTCCCCCACCGTCGACTATGGCTACACCTTC
NA few TRBJ2-7 TRBV10-3 CASGRALTYEQYF TGTGCCTCCGGAAGAGCACTTACCTACGAGCAGTACTTC
NA NA TRBJ1-5 TRBV12-3/TRBV12-4 CASSLVSGRGNQPQHF TGTGCCAGCAGTTTAGTTTCAGGACGGGGCAATCAGCCCCAGCATTTT
NA NA TRBJ1-2 TRBV5-1 CASSLGGPGHGYTF TGCGCCAGCAGCTTGGGGGGGCCCGGACATGGCTACACCTTC
NA many TRBJ2-3 TRBV9 CASSVPLDGSTDTQYF TGTGCCAGCAGCGTCCCCCTAGACGGGAGCACAGATACGCAGTATTTT
NA NA TRBJ2-5 TRBV7-2 CASSAGAGETQYF TGTGCCAGCAGCGCGGGGGCCGGAGAGACCCAGTACTTC
NA few TRBJ1-6 TRBV9 CASSPRLAGSSSYNSPLHF TGTGCCAGCAGCCCCCGACTCGCAGGGAGTAGCTCCTATAATTCACCCCTCCACTTT
NA few TRBJ2-1 TRBV9 CASGTAHNEQFF TGTGCCAGCGGGACGGCTCACAATGAGCAGTTCTTC
TRBD1 many TRBJ2-5 TRBV25-1 CASSELGTGDETQYF TGTGCCAGCAGTGAATTGGGGACAGGGGACGAGACCCAGTACTTC
NA few TRBJ2-2 TRBV24-1 CATSDPTGELFF TGTGCCACCAGTGATCCCACCGGGGAGCTGTTTTTT
NA NA TRBJ2-1 TRBV12-3/TRBV12-4 CASSQPGLYNEQFF TGTGCCAGCAGCCAACCGGGACTTTACAATGAGCAGTTCTTC
NA NA TRBJ2-2 TRBV12-3/TRBV12-4 CASRPNTGGLFF TGTGCCAGTCGCCCCAACACCGGGGGGCTGTTTTTT
TRBD1 NA TRBJ2-1 TRBV5-1 CASSSLQGAQQFF TGCGCCAGCAGCTCCCTACAGGGGGCCCAGCAGTTCTTC
NA NA TRBJ2-2 TRBV12-3/TRBV12-4 CASSLNVGTGELFF TGTGCCAGCAGTTTGAACGTTGGCACCGGGGAGCTGTTTTTT
NA few TRBJ2-7 TRBV12-3/TRBV12-4 CASGGPRPDEQYF TGTGCCAGCGGAGGGCCTCGTCCCGACGAGCAGTACTTC
NA NA TRBJ2-7 TRBV7-6 CASAPLGQPSYEQYF TGTGCCAGCGCGCCCCTTGGACAGCCCTCCTACGAGCAGTACTTC
NA few TRBJ2-7 TRBV19 CASSITGGLSYEQYF TGTGCCAGTAGTATAACGGGCGGCCTCTCCTACGAGCAGTACTTC
NA NA TRBJ2-3 TRBV20-1 CSARLRDGTDTQYF TGCAGTGCGCGTCTCCGGGACGGCACAGATACGCAGTATTTT
NA NA TRBJ2-2 TRBV10-3 CAITHLDTGELFF TGTGCCATCACCCACTTGGACACCGGGGAGCTGTTTTTT